Sequencing of this T cell receptor beta chain was carried out in a study of metastatic and nonmetastatic thyroid tumors. Patients underwent thyroid surgery, and none had received any treatment before it. TCRdb reanalyzed the PCR reads with MiXCR. The repertoire holds around 8,700 clones, with about a quarter as singletons. Study results and caveats: Malignant thyroid tumors reportedly exceeded benign nodules significantly in TCR beta diversity, with the difference appearing in blood and tumor.

CDR3 length equals 12 residues. V lost 7 bases, J lost 7 bases, and 1 base stayed unmatched. CDR1 SNHLY and CDR2 FYNNEI come from the germline V gene. Relative to its sample, this clone is medium-sized. Its antigen remains unknown. The sequenced sample was adjacent normal tissue. The chain recombines TRBV2 with TRBJ2-1; 10 bases line up with TRBD1. This receptor was obtained from a female donor with papillary thyroid cancer or a benign thyroid nodule (not recorded which). Some clones in this sample may be carry-over from other donors' samples. The CDR3 loop reads CASMGQGNEQFF. DNA of the CDR3: TGTGCCAGCATGGGACAGGGGAATGAGCAGTTCTTC.